The sequence of this T cell receptor beta chain was determined in a study of blood T cell repertoires in COVID-19. Sequenced by immunoSEQ multiplex PCR; TCRdb stores in-frame clones only, minus some. The sample holds about 340,000 clones, 92% seen once. The clonotype comes from a woman aged 25 to 39 who had recovered from COVID-19. Sequenced material: PBMCs or T cells enriched from blood (not recorded which).

The CDR3 nucleotides read TGTGCCAGCAGCGAGGACCTAGGGGCCGGGGAGCTGTTTTTT. Protein: CASSEDLGAGELFF. The J gene is TRBJ2-2, the V gene TRBV6-6; maybe TRBD1 (5 bases). Germline lookup yields CDR1 MNHNY and CDR2 SVGAGI (reference sequence). There are 14 residues in the CDR3. Trimming pared 6 bases from V and 6 bases from J, leaving 14 bases between.